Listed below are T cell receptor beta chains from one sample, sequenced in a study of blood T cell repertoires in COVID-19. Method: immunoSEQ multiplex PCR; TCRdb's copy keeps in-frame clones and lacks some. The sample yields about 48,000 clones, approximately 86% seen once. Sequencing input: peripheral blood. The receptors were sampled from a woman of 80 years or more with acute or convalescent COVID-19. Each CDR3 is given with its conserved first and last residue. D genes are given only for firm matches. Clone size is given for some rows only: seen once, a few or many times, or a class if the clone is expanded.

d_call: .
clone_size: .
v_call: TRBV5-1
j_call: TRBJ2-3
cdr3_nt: TGCGCCAGCAGCCCCAGGGCAGCAGATACGCAGTATTTT
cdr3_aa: CASSPRAADTQYF

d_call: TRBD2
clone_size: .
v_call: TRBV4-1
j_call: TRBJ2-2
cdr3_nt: TGCGCCAGCAGCCAGGGACTAGTCGGGGATCGGGCCGGGGAGCTGTTTTTT
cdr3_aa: CASSQGLVGDRAGELFF

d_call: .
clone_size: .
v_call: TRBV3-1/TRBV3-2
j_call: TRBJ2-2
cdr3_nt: TGTGCCAGCAGCCTACGGGGGGCCTCAGGGGAGCTGTTTTTT
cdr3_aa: CASSLRGASGELFF

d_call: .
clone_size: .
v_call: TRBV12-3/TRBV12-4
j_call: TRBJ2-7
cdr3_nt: TGTGCCAGCAGCTGGGGCCAAAAGTACGAGCAGTACTTC
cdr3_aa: CASSWGQKYEQYF

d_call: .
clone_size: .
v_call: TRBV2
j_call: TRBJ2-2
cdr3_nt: TGTGCCAGCAGTGCCCGACTAGTCCCCGGGGAGCTGTTTTTT
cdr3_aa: CASSARLVPGELFF

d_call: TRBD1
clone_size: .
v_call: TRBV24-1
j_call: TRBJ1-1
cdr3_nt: TGTGCCACCAGTGGGTCGACAGGGGAGGCTTTCTTT
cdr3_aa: CATSGSTGEAFF

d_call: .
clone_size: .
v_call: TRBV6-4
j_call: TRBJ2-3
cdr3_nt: TGTGCCAGCAGTCGGACTAGCACAGATACGCAGTATTTT
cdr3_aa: CASSRTSTDTQYF

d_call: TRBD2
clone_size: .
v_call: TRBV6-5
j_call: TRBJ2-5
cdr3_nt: TGTGCCAGCAGTTCCCGGACTAGCGGTTCAGGGACCCAGTACTTC
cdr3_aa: CASSSRTSGSGTQYF

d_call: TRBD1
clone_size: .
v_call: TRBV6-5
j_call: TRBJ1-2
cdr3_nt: TGTGCCAGCAGTTACTCGACAGGGCGGGGAGGCTACACCTTC
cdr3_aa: CASSYSTGRGGYTF

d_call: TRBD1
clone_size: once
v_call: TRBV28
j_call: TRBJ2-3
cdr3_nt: TGTGCCAGCAGCTTAAGAGTGGGATACAGGGGTCGGGCAGGCACAGATACGCAGTATTTT
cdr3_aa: CASSLRVGYRGRAGTDTQYF

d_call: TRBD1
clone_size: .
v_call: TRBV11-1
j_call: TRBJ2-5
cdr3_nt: TGTGCCAGCAGCCCGGACAGGGTTCGAGGGGAGACCCAGTACTTC
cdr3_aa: CASSPDRVRGETQYF

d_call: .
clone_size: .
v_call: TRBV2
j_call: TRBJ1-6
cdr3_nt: TGTGCCAGCAGTCTCACAGGTGGTTATAATTCACCCCTCCACTTT
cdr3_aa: CASSLTGGYNSPLHF

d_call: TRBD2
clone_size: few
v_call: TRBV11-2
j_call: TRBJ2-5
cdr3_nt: TGTGCCAGCAGCCTGCGGGGGGCCTCCGGAGAGACCCAGTACTTC
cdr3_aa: CASSLRGASGETQYF

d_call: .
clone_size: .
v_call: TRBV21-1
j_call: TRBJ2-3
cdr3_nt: TGTGCCAGCAGCAAAAATTTCGGAGGAACAGATACGCAGTATTTT
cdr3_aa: CASSKNFGGTDTQYF

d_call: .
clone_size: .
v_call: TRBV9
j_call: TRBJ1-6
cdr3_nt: TGTGCCAGCAGCGTAGAAGGGGCCGGTAATTCACCCCTCCACTTT
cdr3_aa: CASSVEGAGNSPLHF

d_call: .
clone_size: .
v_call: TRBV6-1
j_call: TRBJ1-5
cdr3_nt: TGTGCCAGCAGTGAATTGGCAGGGAACAATCAGCCCCAGCATTTT
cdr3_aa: CASSELAGNNQPQHF

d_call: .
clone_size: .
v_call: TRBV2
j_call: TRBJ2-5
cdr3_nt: TGTGCCAGCAGTGCACTAGAGACCCAGTACTTC
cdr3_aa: CASSALETQYF

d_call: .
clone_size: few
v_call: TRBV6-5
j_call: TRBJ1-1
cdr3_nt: TGTGCCAGCAGTTACGGGCAGGTGAACACTGAAGCTTTCTTT
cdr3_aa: CASSYGQVNTEAFF

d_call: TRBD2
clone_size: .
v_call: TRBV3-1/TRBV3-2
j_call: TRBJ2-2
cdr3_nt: TGTGCCAGCAGCCAAGACTGGGGGAGGGCCGGGGAGCTGTTTTTT
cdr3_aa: CASSQDWGRAGELFF

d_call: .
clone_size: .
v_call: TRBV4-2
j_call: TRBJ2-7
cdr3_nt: TGTGCCAGCAGCCAAGGAGGGAACGTGTACGAGCAGTACTTC
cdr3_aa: CASSQGGNVYEQYF

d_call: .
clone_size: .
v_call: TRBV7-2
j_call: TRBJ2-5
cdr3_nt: TGTGCCAGCAGCTTTCAGGGGGGGACCCAGTACTTC
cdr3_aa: CASSFQGGTQYF

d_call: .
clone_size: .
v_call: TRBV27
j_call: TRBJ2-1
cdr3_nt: TGTGCCAGCAGTCCCCGGGACTTTACCTACAATGAGCAGTTCTTC
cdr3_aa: CASSPRDFTYNEQFF

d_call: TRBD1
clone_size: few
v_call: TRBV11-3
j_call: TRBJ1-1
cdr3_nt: TGTGCCAGCAGCTTGGACAGGGGCACTGAAGCTTTCTTT
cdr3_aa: CASSLDRGTEAFF

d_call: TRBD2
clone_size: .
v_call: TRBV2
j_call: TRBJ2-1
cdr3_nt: TGTGCCAGCAGTGAAGCGCTTCTAGCGGGGGTACCCTACAATGAGCAGTTCTTC
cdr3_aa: CASSEALLAGVPYNEQFF

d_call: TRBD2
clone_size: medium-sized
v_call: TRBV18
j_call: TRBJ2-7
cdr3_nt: TGTGCCAGCTCACCACCGGGGACTACCCGCGGCGAGCAGTACTTC
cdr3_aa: CASSPPGTTRGEQYF

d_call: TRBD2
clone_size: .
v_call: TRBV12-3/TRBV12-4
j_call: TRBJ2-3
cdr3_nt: TGTGCCATTCGGACTAGCGGGGCAGATACGCAGTATTTT
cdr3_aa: CAIRTSGADTQYF

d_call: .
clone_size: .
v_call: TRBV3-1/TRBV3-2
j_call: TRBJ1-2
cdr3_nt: TGTGCCAGCAGCCCCTCGGGGTTTGGTTACGACTATGGCTACACCTTC
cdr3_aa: CASSPSGFGYDYGYTF

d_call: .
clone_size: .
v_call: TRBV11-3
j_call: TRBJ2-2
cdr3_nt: TGTGCCAGCAGCCAGCAGGGGGGGAACACCGGGGAGCTGTTTTTT
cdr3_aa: CASSQQGGNTGELFF

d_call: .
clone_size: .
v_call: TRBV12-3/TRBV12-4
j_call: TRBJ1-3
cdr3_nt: TGTGCCAGCAGGGCTCCTACGGGACAAACCATATATTTT
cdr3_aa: CASRAPTGQTIYF

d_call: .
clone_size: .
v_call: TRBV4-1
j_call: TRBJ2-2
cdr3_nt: TGCGCCAGCAGCCAAGACCCCCAGGGGTTGAGGTACGGGGAGCTGTTTTTT
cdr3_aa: CASSQDPQGLRYGELFF

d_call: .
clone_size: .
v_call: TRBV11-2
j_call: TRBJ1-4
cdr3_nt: TGTGCCAGCAGCTTAGATCCGGGCGGGAATGAAAAACTGTTTTTT
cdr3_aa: CASSLDPGGNEKLFF

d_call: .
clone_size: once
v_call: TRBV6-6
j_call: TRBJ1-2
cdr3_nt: TGTGCCAGCAGTTTCGCCGTAGATTACGCTAACTATGGCTACACCTTC
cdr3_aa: CASSFAVDYANYGYTF

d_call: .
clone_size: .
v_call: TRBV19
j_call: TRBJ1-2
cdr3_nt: TGTGCCAGTAGACAGGAGTTTAACTATGGCTACACCTTC
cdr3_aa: CASRQEFNYGYTF

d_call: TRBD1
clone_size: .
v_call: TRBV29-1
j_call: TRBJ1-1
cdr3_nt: TGCAGCGTGGCCGGGACAGGGGGATCCCAAGCTTTCTTT
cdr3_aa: CSVAGTGGSQAFF

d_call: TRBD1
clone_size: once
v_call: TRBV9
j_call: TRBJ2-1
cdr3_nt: TGTGCCAGCAGCCCCCAGGCAGGGGGCATCAATGAGCAGTTCTTC
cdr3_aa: CASSPQAGGINEQFF

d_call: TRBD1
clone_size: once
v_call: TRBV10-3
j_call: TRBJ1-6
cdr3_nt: TGTGCCATCAGTGCCGGGACAGATAATTCACCCCTCCACTTT
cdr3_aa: CAISAGTDNSPLHF

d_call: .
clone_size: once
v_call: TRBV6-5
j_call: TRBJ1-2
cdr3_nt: TGTGCCTCCCGCGATATAGGGGGTGGCTACACCTTC
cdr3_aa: CASRDIGGGYTF

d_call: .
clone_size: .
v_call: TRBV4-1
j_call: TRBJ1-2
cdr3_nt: TGCGCCAGCAGCCAAGAGTACACCCCTTTCTATGGCTACACCTTC
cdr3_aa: CASSQEYTPFYGYTF

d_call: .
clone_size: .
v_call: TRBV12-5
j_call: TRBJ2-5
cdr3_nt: TGTGCTAGTGGTTTGGTCTATCTTTCGGAGACCCAGTACTTC
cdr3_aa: CASGLVYLSETQYF

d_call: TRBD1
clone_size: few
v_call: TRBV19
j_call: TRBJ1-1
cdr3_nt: TGTGCCAGTAGTGCATACAGGGGTAGAGCTTTCTTT
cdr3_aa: CASSAYRGRAFF

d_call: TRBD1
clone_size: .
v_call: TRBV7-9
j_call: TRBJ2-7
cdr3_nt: TGTGCCAGCACCGGGACAGCCTACGAGCAGTACTTC
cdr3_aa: CASTGTAYEQYF

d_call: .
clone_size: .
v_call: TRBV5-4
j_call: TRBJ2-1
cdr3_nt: TGTGCCAGCCTAGCAGCCGGTGAGCAGTTCTTC
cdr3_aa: CASLAAGEQFF

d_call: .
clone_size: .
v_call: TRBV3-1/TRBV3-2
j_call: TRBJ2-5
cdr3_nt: TGTGCCAGCAGCCACCTGACGGGCCAGTACTTC
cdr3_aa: CASSHLTGQYF

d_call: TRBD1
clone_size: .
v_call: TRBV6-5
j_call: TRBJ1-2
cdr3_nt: TGTGCCAGCAGTTACCGGGACAGGGGGGACTATGGCTACACCTTC
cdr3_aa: CASSYRDRGDYGYTF

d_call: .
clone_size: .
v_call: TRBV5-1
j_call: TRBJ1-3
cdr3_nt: TGCGCCAGCACCCTGGACTGGAGCTCTGGAAACACCATATATTTT
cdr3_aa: CASTLDWSSGNTIYF

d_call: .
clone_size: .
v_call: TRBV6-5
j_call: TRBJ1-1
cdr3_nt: TGTGCCAGCAGCCCGGTGGGGGGAACCACTGAAGCTTTCTTT
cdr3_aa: CASSPVGGTTEAFF

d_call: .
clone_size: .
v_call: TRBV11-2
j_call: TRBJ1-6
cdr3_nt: TGTGCCAGCAGCTTAAGGCAGGGGTCGGGTTCACCCCTCCACTTT
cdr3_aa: CASSLRQGSGSPLHF

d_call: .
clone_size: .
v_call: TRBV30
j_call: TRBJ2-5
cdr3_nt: TGTGCCTGGAATGGACACCGGCAAGAGACCCAGTACTTC
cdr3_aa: CAWNGHRQETQYF

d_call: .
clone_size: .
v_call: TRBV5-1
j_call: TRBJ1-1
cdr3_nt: TGCGCCAGCAGCTTGGGGACTTCGAACACTGAAGCTTTCTTT
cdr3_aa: CASSLGTSNTEAFF

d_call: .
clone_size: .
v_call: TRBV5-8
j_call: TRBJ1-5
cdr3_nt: TGTGCCAGCAGCCTACAGGGTAGAGACAATCAGCCCCAGCATTTT
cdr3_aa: CASSLQGRDNQPQHF

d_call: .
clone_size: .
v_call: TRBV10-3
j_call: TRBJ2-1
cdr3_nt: TGTGCCATCAACCAGGGAGGTGAGCAGTTCTTC
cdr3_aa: CAINQGGEQFF

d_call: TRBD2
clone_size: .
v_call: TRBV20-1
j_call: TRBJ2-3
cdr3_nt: TGCAGTGCTATTGAGCGGGGCCACACAGATACGCAGTATTTT
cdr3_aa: CSAIERGHTDTQYF

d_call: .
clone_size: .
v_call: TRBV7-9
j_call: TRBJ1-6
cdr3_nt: TGTGCCAGCAGCTTACAGACTTTCTCTTCACCCCTCCACTTT
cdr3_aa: CASSLQTFSSPLHF

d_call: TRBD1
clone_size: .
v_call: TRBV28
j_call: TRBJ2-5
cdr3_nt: TGTGCCAGCAGTTTATGGACAGGGGGTGGGGAGACCCAGTACTTC
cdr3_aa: CASSLWTGGGETQYF

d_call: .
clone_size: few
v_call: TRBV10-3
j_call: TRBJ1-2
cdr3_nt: TGTGCCATCAGTCCTGGACAGACAACTAACTATGGCTACACCTTC
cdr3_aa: CAISPGQTTNYGYTF

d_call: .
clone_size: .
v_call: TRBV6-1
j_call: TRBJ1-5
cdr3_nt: TGTGCCAGCAGTGAAGGGACAAAGAATCAGCCCCAGCATTTT
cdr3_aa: CASSEGTKNQPQHF

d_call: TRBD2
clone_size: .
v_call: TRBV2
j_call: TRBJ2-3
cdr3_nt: TGTGCCAGCAGTGATAGGACTAGCGGGGGGCGGACGCAGTATTTT
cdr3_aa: CASSDRTSGGRTQYF

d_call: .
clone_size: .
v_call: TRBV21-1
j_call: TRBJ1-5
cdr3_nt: TGTGCCAGCAGCAGCCTCCACACAGGGACCGGGCAGCCCCAGCATTTT
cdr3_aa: CASSSLHTGTGQPQHF

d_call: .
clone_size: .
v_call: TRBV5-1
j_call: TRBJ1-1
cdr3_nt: TGCGCCAGCAGCCCGCGACCGGGACTGAGTGCTGAAGCTTTCTTT
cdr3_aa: CASSPRPGLSAEAFF